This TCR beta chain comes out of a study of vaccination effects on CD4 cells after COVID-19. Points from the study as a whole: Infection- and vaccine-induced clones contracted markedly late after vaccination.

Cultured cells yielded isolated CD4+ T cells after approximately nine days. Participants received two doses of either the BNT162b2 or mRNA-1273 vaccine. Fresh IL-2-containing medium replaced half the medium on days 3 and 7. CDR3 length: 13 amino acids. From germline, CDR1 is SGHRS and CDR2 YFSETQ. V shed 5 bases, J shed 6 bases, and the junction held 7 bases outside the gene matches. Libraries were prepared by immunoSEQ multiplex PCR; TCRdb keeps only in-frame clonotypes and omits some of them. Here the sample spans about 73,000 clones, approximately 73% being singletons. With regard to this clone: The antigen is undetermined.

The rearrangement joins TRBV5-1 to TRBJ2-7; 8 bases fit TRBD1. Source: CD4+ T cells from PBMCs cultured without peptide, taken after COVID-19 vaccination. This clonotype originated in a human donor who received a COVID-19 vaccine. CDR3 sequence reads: CASRKTGDGEQYV. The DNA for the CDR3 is TGCGCCAGCAGAAAGACAGGGGACGGCGAGCAGTACGTC.